This T cell receptor beta chain stems from a study of T cell repertoires in cytomegalovirus infection. On this clonotype itself: Its target is not known.

MiXCR was run by TCRdb on the reads, yielding one entry per CDR3 protein. The sample includes hundreds of thousands of distinct CDR3 sequences, roughly 46% of them seen just once. General study points: The ex vivo response showed dominance by HLA-C-restricted CMV-specific TCR beta clonotypes.

The source of this sequence is a human donor in good health (CMV status not recorded). Some clones in this sample may be carry-over from other donors' samples. The sequencing here drew on cultured PBMCs, taken from culture after CMV antigen stimulation.

CDR3 amino acids: CASSLPSRNSEQFF. Here the CDR3 DNA reads TGTGCCAGCAGCTTACCCTCGAGGAACAGTGAGCAGTTCTTC. The chain recombines TRBV7-2 with TRBJ2-1; D remains ambiguous. The V end was cut by 2 bases, the J end by 9 bases, with 14 bases between. From germline, CDR1 is SGHTA and CDR2 FQGNSA. This CDR3 is 14 amino acids long. The full variable domain, in which reference TRBV7-2 and TRBJ2-1 provide the parts outside the CDR3, is GAGVSQSPSNKVTEKGKDVELRCDPISGHTALYWYRQSLGQGLEFLIYFQGNSAPDKSGLPSDRFSAERTGGSVSTLTIQRTQQEDSAVYLCASSLPSRNSEQFFGPGTRLTVL.